One and the same sample provided the 21 T cell receptor beta chains below, sequenced in a study of OX40 agonist ivuxolimab in advanced cancers. Produced via immunoSEQ multiplex PCR; TCRdb's table is partial and in-frame only. The sample has 73,000 or so clones; 70% to 90% are singletons. The sequenced sample was CD4+ or CD8+ T cells sorted from blood, obtained in a trial of the OX40 agonist ivuxolimab. All receptors derive from an adult with an advanced solid tumor such as melanoma, head and neck, liver or kidney cancer.

A single count supports this clone. This sequence joins TRBV15 and TRBJ1-4; tentatively, D is TRBD1 (5 bases). V shed 0 bases and J shed 3 bases, with 17 bases lying between them. Germline loops: CDR1 LNHNV, CDR2 YYDKDF (reference sequence). The CDR3 runs to 18 residues. Written as DNA, the CDR3 is TGTGCCACCAGCAGAGACAACGTAGCCGGGACGGCTAATGAAAAACTGTTTTTT. This sequence encodes CATSRDNVAGTANEKLFF.

V gene TRBV30 combines with J gene TRBJ1-2; possible D gene TRBD1, 6 bases. The CDR3 has 13 amino acids. Between the trimmed V and J ends, which lost 0 bases and 7 bases, there was a span of 12 bases. Germline V gene data show CDR1 as GTSNPN and CDR2 as SVGIG (reference sequence). CDR3 in DNA: TGTGCCTGGAGTGTACAGGGTGCGGTTGGCTACACCTTC. It encodes CAWSVQGAVGYTF.

The chain has TRBV14 and TRBJ2-5; D not resolved. Deletions cut 1 base from V and 7 bases from J, with 16 bases between. This CDR3 has 15 amino acids. Germline CDR1 reads SGHDN; CDR2 reads FVKESK. The CDR3 is CASSQAGLGPVTQYF. The CDR3 coding sequence is TGTGCCAGCAGCCAAGCGGGCCTCGGTCCAGTGACCCAGTACTTC.

This clone came up a few times. This chain uses TRBV7-2 with TRBJ2-7, with D perhaps given as TRBD1 or TRBD2 (5 bases each). This CDR3 is built from 13 residues. Trimming left V 0 bases short and J 6 bases short, with 9 bases between. Germline CDR1 SGHTA, CDR2 FQGNSA. The CDR3 DNA reads TGTGCCAGCAGCTTAGCTTATGGGGGCGAGCAGTACTTC. Translated, it gives CASSLAYGGEQYF.

The chain recombines TRBV5-5 with TRBJ1-5; TRBD1 matches 7 bases. The CDR3 sequence is 15 residues long. CDR1 is SGHKS and CDR2 is YYEKEE in the germline V gene (reference sequence). The V gene end was trimmed by 1 base and the J gene end by 2 bases; junction bases not matched to a gene: 3. The CDR3 loop is CASSLSGGGNQPQHF. CDR3 DNA: TGTGCCAGCAGCTTGTCAGGGGGGGGCAATCAGCCCCAGCATTTT.

The chain employs TRBV7-3 and TRBJ2-7; D gene unclear. In germline, CDR1 is SGHTA, CDR2 FQGTGA. The CDR3 has 13 residues. The V end lost 5 bases, the J end lost 6 bases, and 14 bases lay between the germline ends. The CDR3 DNA sequence: TGTGCCAGCAGCACTACGGCCAGCACCGAGCAGTACTTC. This encodes CASSTTASTEQYF.

This chain connects TRBV5-1 to TRBJ2-5, with 9 positions matching TRBD2. CDR1 and CDR2 from the germline V gene are SGHRS and YFSETQ. The CDR3 is made up of 14 amino acids. The V segment lost 1 base and the J segment 4 bases; nucleotides outside the gene matches: 2. The CDR3 loop reads CASSLLAGRETQYF. The CDR3 coding sequence is TGCGCCAGCAGCTTGCTAGCGGGACGAGAGACCCAGTACTTC. The full variable domain, in which reference TRBV5-1 and TRBJ2-5 provide the parts outside the CDR3, is KAGVTQTPRYLIKTRGQQVTLSCSPISGHRSVSWYQQTPGQGLQFLFEYFSETQRNKGNFPGRFSGRQFSNSRSEMNVSTLELGDSALYLCASSLLAGRETQYFGPGTRLLVL.

There are a few counts of this clone. The J gene is TRBJ1-1, the V gene TRBV27; tentatively, D is TRBD1 (5 bases). The germline V and J ends were trimmed by 6 bases and 4 bases, with 15 bases remaining between them. The CDR3 extends over 14 amino acids. Germline values: CDR1 MNHEY, CDR2 SMNVEV (reference sequence). CDR3 in DNA: TGTGCCAGCAGACCTCCGGGACCGGCCACTGAAGCTTTCTTT. Translation gives CASRPPGPATEAFF.

This chain joins TRBV7-9 and TRBJ2-7; the D call may be TRBD1 or TRBD2 (5 bases each). The V end was cut by 6 bases, the J end by 5 bases, with 17 bases between. This CDR3 contains 14 residues. In germline, CDR1 is SEHNR, CDR2 FQNEAQ (reference sequence). DNA for the CDR3: TGTGCCAGCAGTCTACAGGTGACCGGGAACGAGCAGTACTTC. Translation gives CASSLQVTGNEQYF. Looking up the rest from reference TRBV7-9 and TRBJ2-7 gives the full variable domain: DTGVSQNPRHKITKRGQNVTFRCDPISEHNRLYWYRQTLGQGPEFLTYFQNEAQLEKSRLLSDRFSAERPKGSFSTLEIQRTEQGDSAMYLCASSLQVTGNEQYFGPGTRLTVT.

V is TRBV4-3 and J is TRBJ1-3, with D hard to call. CDR1 is LGHNA, CDR2 YSLEER, per germline. Trimming pared 4 bases from V and 0 bases from J, leaving 10 bases between. The CDR3 totals 15 residues. The CDR3 region has the DNA TGCGCCAGCAGCCTCGACAAAAGCTCTGGAAACACCATATATTTT. It specifies CASSLDKSSGNTIYF.

V and J are TRBV7-2 and TRBJ2-5; D is unresolved. The CDR3 runs to 14 residues. Trimming took off 5 bases at V and 1 base at J, with 11 bases between the two ends. The germline gives CDR1 SGHTA, CDR2 FQGNSA. CDR3: CASSPRLAQETQYF. Written as DNA, the CDR3 is TGTGCCAGCAGCCCCAGACTGGCCCAAGAGACCCAGTACTTC.

V is TRBV27 and J is TRBJ2-7; D is possibly TRBD2 (6 bases). This CDR3 is built from 15 residues. The germline V gene encodes CDR1 MNHEY and CDR2 SMNVEV (reference sequence). The V end was cut by 6 bases, the J end by 2 bases, with 17 bases between. This CDR3 reads CASSSFGTPTYEQYF. DNA of the CDR3: TGTGCCAGCAGCAGTTTCGGGACTCCGACCTACGAGCAGTACTTC.

This chain joins TRBV7-3 and TRBJ2-2; 7 nucleotides align to TRBD1. CDR1 SGHTA and CDR2 FQGTGA come from the germline V gene. The V gene end was trimmed by 9 bases and the J gene end by 5 bases; junction bases not matched to a gene: 9. The CDR3 loop spans 14 amino acids. The CDR3 nucleotides read TGTGCCAGTCAACCCGCCAGGGGGACCGGGGAGCTGTTTTTT. This sequence encodes CASQPARGTGELFF.

The chain carries TRBV7-3 and TRBJ2-2; D gene uncertain. Germline loops: CDR1 SGHTA, CDR2 FQGTGA. The CDR3 is 12 residues long. Trimming shortened V by 8 bases and J by 3 bases, and 7 bases separated the two germline ends. This chain's CDR3 is CASRMDTGELFF. The CDR3 coding sequence is TGTGCCAGCCGGATGGACACCGGGGAGCTGTTTTTT.

The chain employs TRBV10-3 and TRBJ1-1; TRBD1 is a possible D gene (5 bases). V was clipped by 5 bases and J by 3 bases, with 10 bases between them. The CDR3 sequence is 13 residues long. Germline CDR1 ENHRY, CDR2 SYGVKD. As DNA, the CDR3 is TGTGCCATCAGTACCAGGGATGACACTGAAGCTTTCTTT. Translation gives CAISTRDDTEAFF.

The chain couples TRBV6-5 to TRBJ2-7; D call uncertain. V was shortened by 8 bases and J by 0 bases, with 2 bases between the two germline ends. This CDR3 has 10 residues. Germline values: CDR1 MNHEY, CDR2 SVGAGI. CDR3 coding DNA: TGTGCCAGCGGCTCCTACGAGCAGTACTTC. Its translation is CASGSYEQYF.

For this clone: Compared with germline, one end of the junction differs, possibly owing to a read error. The gene calls are TRBV7-3 and TRBJ1-2; D unresolved. The CDR3 spans 14 residues. Germline lookup yields CDR1 SGHTA and CDR2 FQGTGA. CDR3 protein: CASSLSGSNDGYTF. The CDR3 nucleotides read TGTGCCAGCAGCTTATCGGGCAGTAACGATGGCTACACCTTC.

The genes are TRBV19 and TRBJ2-5; the D gene could be TRBD1 or TRBD2 (5 bases each). The CDR3 runs to 15 residues. Per the germline V gene, CDR1 is LNHDA and CDR2 is SQIVND (reference sequence). V was clipped by 1 base and J by 5 bases, with 14 bases between them. The CDR3 loop reads CASSIARGAGETQYF. As DNA, the CDR3 is TGTGCCAGTAGTATAGCTCGAGGGGCTGGTGAGACCCAGTACTTC.

The chain combines TRBV23-1 with TRBJ2-7; D is unresolved. TRBV23-1 is filed as an ORF, its function uncertain. Trimming removed 8 bases at V and 6 bases at J, with 26 bases between. The CDR3 is made up of 16 amino acids. The CDR3 loop reads CASGPGSRVLFCEQYF. The CDR3 coding sequence is TGCGCCAGCGGCCCAGGAAGCCGCGTTTTGTTTTGCGAGCAGTACTTC.

The chain recombines TRBV5-6 with TRBJ1-2; unclear D gene. This CDR3 spans 11 amino acids. The germline V gene encodes CDR1 SGHDT and CDR2 YYEEEE. V was pared by 5 bases and J by 3 bases, with 5 bases between. In DNA form, the CDR3 reads TGTGCCAGCAGGAGGGACTATGGCTACACCTTC. Translated: CASRRDYGYTF.

This rearrangement joins TRBV5-1 to TRBJ2-7, with D unresolved. V lost 0 bases and J 3 bases, leaving 10 bases between the germline ends. This CDR3 comprises 14 residues. Germline CDR1 is SGHRS and CDR2 is YFSETQ. CDR3 residues: CASSLARGNYEQYF. The CDR3 coding sequence is TGCGCCAGCAGCTTGGCCCGAGGCAACTACGAGCAGTACTTC.